These T cell receptor beta chains were read from a single sample in a study of T cells in Graves' hyperthyroidism and ophthalmopathy. MiXCR, run by TCRdb on the multiplex PCR reads, gives a single entry per CDR3 protein. The top ten clones hold about 73% of a sample with 370,000 or so distinct CDR3 sequences, 20% to 30% of them seen once. Sequenced sample: blood. The receptors were sampled from a man aged 50 to 59 with Graves' hyperthyroidism. Both conserved end residues are part of each CDR3. Fields, in order: clone size, J gene, V gene, D gene, CDR3 protein, CDR3 DNA. The D gene is left open where the match is weak. The size of a clone is reported for some rows only, either as once, few or many, or as a class for expanded clones.

-	TRBJ2-3	TRBV6-1	-	CASSEKGGGLHTDTQYF	TGTGCCAGCAGTGAAAAAGGGGGGGGACTACACACAGATACGCAGTATTTT
many	TRBJ2-7	TRBV19	TRBD2	CASSIGTRTYEQYF	TGTGCCAGTAGTATCGGGACTAGGACCTACGAGCAGTACTTC
many	TRBJ1-1	TRBV28	TRBD1	CASSIRGLGEAFF	TGTGCCAGCAGTATCAGGGGGCTCGGTGAAGCTTTCTTT
many	TRBJ2-2	TRBV12-3/TRBV12-4	TRBD2	CASSPGTSGRGGELFF	TGTGCCAGCAGTCCGGGGACTAGCGGTCGGGGCGGGGAGCTGTTTTTT
few	TRBJ2-1	TRBV6-5	-	CASSWAREQFF	TGTGCCAGCAGTTGGGCTCGTGAGCAGTTCTTC
-	TRBJ2-1	TRBV6-2/TRBV6-3	TRBD2	CASRKLAEYYNEQFF	TGTGCCAGCAGAAAACTAGCGGAATACTACAATGAGCAGTTCTTC
many	TRBJ1-5	TRBV18	-	CASSRDSNQPQHF	TGTGCCAGCTCCCGGGATAGCAATCAGCCCCAGCATTTT
few	TRBJ1-5	TRBV5-1	-	CASSPGRDQPQHF	TGCGCCAGCAGCCCGGGCAGGGATCAGCCCCAGCATTTT
few	TRBJ2-4	TRBV6-1	TRBD2	CASSTRTSGSKNIQYF	TGTGCCAGCAGTACAAGGACTAGCGGGAGCAAAAACATTCAGTACTTC
-	TRBJ2-1	TRBV24-1	TRBD1	CATSDPGTGAYNEQFF	TGTGCCACCAGTGATCCCGGGACAGGGGCGTACAATGAGCAGTTCTTC
many	TRBJ2-1	TRBV12-3/TRBV12-4	TRBD2	CASIPPGLAGGPGLDEQFF	TGTGCCAGCATTCCCCCGGGACTAGCGGGAGGGCCAGGTTTGGATGAGCAGTTCTTC
-	TRBJ1-4	TRBV12-3/TRBV12-4	TRBD1	CASSIRQGGVFF	TGTGCCAGCAGTATTAGACAGGGAGGGGTGTTTTTT
-	TRBJ1-1	TRBV5-1	-	CASSLGDPRRTEAFF	TGCGCCAGCAGCTTGGGAGACCCAAGGCGAACCGAAGCTTTCTTT
many	TRBJ2-7	TRBV3-1	-	CASSPSPVNEQYF	TGTGCCAGCAGCCCAAGTCCGGTGAACGAGCAGTACTTC
-	TRBJ2-7	TRBV2	TRBD1	CASSAPWTGAYEQYF	TGTGCCAGCAGTGCCCCTTGGACAGGGGCCTACGAGCAGTACTTC
-	TRBJ2-3	TRBV10-3	-	CAISGATEPTAVDTQYF	TGTGCCATCAGTGGGGCGACAGAGCCCACCGCTGTGGATACGCAGTATTTT
few	TRBJ2-1	TRBV15	-	CATSREGQIYNEQFF	TGTGCCACCAGCAGAGAGGGACAAATCTACAATGAGCAGTTCTTC
many	TRBJ2-7	TRBV7-2	TRBD2	CASSPRRLAGYEQYF	TGTGCCAGCAGCCCTAGGCGGCTAGCGGGCTACGAGCAGTACTTC
-	TRBJ2-2	TRBV12-3/TRBV12-4	-	CASRPWDTGELFF	TGTGCCAGCAGGCCCTGGGACACCGGGGAGCTGTTTTTT
-	TRBJ2-2	TRBV24-1	TRBD2	CATSDQSGTKGGELFF	TGTGCCACCAGTGACCAAAGCGGGACGAAAGGCGGGGAGCTGTTTTTT
few	TRBJ2-2	TRBV6-1	-	CASSEASPGLRNTGELFF	TGTGCCAGCAGTGAAGCCTCCCCCGGACTGAGGAACACCGGGGAGCTGTTTTTT
many	TRBJ2-1	TRBV11-2	-	CASSFHNEQFF	TGTGCCAGCAGCTTCCACAATGAGCAGTTCTTC
-	TRBJ1-2	TRBV4-3	-	CASSQEGLVVGYTF	TGCGCCAGCAGCCAAGAGGGACTGGTTGTGGGCTACACCTTC
-	TRBJ1-5	TRBV5-5	-	CASSLEGTAYQPQHF	TGTGCCAGCAGCTTGGAAGGGACTGCATATCAGCCCCAGCATTTT
-	TRBJ2-3	TRBV6-2/TRBV6-3	TRBD2	CASSQNPGLAGIGKITDTQYF	TGTGCCAGCAGTCAAAACCCGGGACTAGCGGGGATCGGAAAGATCACAGATACGCAGTATTTT
many	TRBJ1-2	TRBV11-2	-	CASSLGARANYGYTF	TGTGCCAGCAGCTTAGGGGCAAGAGCTAACTATGGCTACACCTTC
few	TRBJ1-5	TRBV28	TRBD1	CASSPQTGQGFNQPQHF	TGTGCCAGCAGTCCTCAAACGGGACAGGGATTCAATCAGCCCCAGCATTTT
many	TRBJ2-3	TRBV5-1	-	CASSLARPFSADTQYF	TGCGCCAGCAGCTTGGCCCGGCCGTTCTCTGCAGATACGCAGTATTTT
few	TRBJ2-3	TRBV11-1	-	CASSSRRAGRGTDTQYF	-
-	TRBJ2-5	TRBV11-2	-	CASSLWNQPTEETQYF	TGTGCCAGCAGCTTATGGAATCAGCCTACCGAAGAGACCCAGTACTTC
few	TRBJ1-1	TRBV7-2	-	CASSLLQANTEAFF	TGTGCCAGCAGCTTACTCCAGGCCAACACTGAAGCTTTCTTT
-	TRBJ2-7	TRBV5-1	-	CASSMWQGEYEQYF	TGCGCCAGCAGTATGTGGCAGGGCGAGTACGAGCAGTACTTC
few	TRBJ1-1	TRBV6-1	-	CASRKIQGGNTEAFF	TGTGCCAGCAGAAAGATACAGGGAGGGAACACTGAAGCTTTCTTT
-	TRBJ2-3	TRBV19	TRBD1	CASSKDRGIDTQYF	TGTGCCAGTAGTAAGGACAGGGGAATAGATACGCAGTATTTT
few	TRBJ1-6	TRBV2	-	CASSEVRDSPLHF	TGTGCCAGCAGTGAAGTGCGTGATTCACCCCTCCACTTT
few	TRBJ2-3	TRBV5-5	-	CASSLEPGGDTQYF	TGTGCCAGCAGCTTGGAGCCGGGCGGAGATACGCAGTATTTT
-	TRBJ2-7	TRBV5-1	-	CASSTTGTTNEQYF	TGCGCCAGCAGCACCACCGGGACAACCAATGAGCAGTACTTC